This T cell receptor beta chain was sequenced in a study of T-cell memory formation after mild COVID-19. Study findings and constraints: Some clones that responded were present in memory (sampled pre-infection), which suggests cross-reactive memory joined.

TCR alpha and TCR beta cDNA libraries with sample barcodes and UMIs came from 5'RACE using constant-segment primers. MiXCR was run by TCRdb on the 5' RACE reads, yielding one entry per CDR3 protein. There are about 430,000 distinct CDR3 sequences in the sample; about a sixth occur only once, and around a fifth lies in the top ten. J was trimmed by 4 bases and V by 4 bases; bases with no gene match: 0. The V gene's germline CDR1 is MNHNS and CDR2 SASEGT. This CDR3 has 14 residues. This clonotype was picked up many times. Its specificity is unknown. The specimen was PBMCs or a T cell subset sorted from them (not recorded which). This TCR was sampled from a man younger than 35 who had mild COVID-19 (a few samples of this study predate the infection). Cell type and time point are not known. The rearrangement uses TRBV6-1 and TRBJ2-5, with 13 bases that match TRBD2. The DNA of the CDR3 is TGTGCCAGCAGTGGACTAGCGGGGGGAGAGACCCAGTACTTC. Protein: CASSGLAGGETQYF.